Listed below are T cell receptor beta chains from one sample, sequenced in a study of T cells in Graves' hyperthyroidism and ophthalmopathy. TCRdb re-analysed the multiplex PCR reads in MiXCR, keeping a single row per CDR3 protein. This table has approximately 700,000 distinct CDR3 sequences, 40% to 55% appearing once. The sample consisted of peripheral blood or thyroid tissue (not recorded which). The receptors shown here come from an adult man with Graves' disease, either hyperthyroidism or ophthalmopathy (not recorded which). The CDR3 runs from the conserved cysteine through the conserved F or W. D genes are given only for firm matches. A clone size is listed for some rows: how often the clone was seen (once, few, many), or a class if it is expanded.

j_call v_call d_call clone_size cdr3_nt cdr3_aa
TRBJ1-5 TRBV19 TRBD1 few TGTGCCAGTAGTATAGACCCCCGGGACAGCAACAATCAGCCCCAGCATTTT CASSIDPRDSNNQPQHF
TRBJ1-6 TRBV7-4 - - TGTGCCAGCAGCTTTGAGGGAGGGGTGTATTGGGATTCACCCCTCCACTTT CASSFEGGVYWDSPLHF
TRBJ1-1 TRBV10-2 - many TGCGCCAGCAGTGAGACAGGTGGGTGGAGAGAGAACACTGAAGCTTTCTTT CASSETGGWRENTEAFF
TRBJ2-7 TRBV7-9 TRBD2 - TGTGCCAGCAGCTCATTAAACCTAGCGGGGGGGCCGACCTACGAGCAGTACTTC CASSSLNLAGGPTYEQYF
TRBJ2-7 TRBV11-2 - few TGTGCCAGCAGCCAAGTCCCCCTCTACGAGCAGTACTTC CASSQVPLYEQYF
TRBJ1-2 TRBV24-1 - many TGTGCCACCCGTGCCGGGGAAAACTATGGCTACACCTTC CATRAGENYGYTF
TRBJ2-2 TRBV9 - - TGTGCCAGCAGCCTCGTTGAGGGCACCGGGGAGCTGTTTTTT CASSLVEGTGELFF
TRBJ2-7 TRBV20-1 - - TGCAGTGCTAGAAGGCCGGTAAGCTCCTACGAGCAGTACTTC CSARRPVSSYEQYF
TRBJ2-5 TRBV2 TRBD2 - TGTGCCAGCAGGCGTGGGGGCGGCGGGGGGCTCCGGGAGACCCAGTACTTC CASRRGGGGGLRETQYF
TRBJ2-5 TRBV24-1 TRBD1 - TGTGCCACCAGTGATGGGACAGGGGGTTCCCAAGAGACCCAGTACTTC CATSDGTGGSQETQYF
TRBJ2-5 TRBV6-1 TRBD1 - TGTGCCAGCAGTGAGGACAGGGGTTCGGAGACCCAGTACTTC CASSEDRGSETQYF
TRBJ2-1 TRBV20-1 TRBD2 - TGCAGTGCTAGGGGACTAGCGGGAGTAGCGAATGAGCAGTTCTTC CSARGLAGVANEQFF
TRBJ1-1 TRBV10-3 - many TGTGCCATCAGTGAGGACAGCGACACTGAAGCTTTCTTT CAISEDSDTEAFF
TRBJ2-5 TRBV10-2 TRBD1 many TGCGCCAGCAGTGAAGTGGACAGGGGTGGCCAAGAGACCCAGTACTTC CASSEVDRGGQETQYF
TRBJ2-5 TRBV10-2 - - TGCGCCAGCCAAGAACGGGCTCAAGAGACCCAGTACTTC CASQERAQETQYF
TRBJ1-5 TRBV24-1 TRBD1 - TGTGCCACCAGCGGGACAGGACTGAATCAGCCCCAGCATTTT CATSGTGLNQPQHF
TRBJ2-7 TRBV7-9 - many TGTGCCACCTCCTTGGACAGCTCCTACGAGCAGTACTTC CATSLDSSYEQYF
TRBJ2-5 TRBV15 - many TGTGCCACCAGCAGAGCAATCGAGACCCAGTACTTC CATSRAIETQYF
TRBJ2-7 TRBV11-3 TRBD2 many TGTGCCAGCAGCCTCGGACTAGCGGCCGAGCAGTACTTC CASSLGLAAEQYF
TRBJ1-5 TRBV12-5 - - TGTGCTAGTGGTGGGACGACTCTTCAGCCCCAGCATTTT CASGGTTLQPQHF
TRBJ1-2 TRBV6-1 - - TGTGCCAGCAGGGGACGGGGGTTGGATGGCTACACCTTC CASRGRGLDGYTF
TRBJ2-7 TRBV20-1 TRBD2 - TGCAGTGCTAGAGCTACTATTGGGGGGGGAGAGCAGTACTTC CSARATIGGGEQYF
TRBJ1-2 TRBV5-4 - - TGTGCCAGCAGCTTGTTGGTGGGGGCTTTTGGCTACACCTTC CASSLLVGAFGYTF
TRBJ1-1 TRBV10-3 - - TGTGCCAGCAGGAAAGGTCGGGACACTGAAGCTTTCTTT CASRKGRDTEAFF
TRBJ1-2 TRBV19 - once TGTGCCTGGGGCTCCACCCTGGGTGGCTACACCTTC CAWGSTLGGYTF
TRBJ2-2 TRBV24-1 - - TGTGCCGCCAGAGGCGGGGCGAACACCGGGGAGCTGTTTTTT CAARGGANTGELFF
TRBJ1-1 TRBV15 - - TGTGCCACCAGCAGAGATCCCCGGGATAACACTGAAGCTTTCTTT CATSRDPRDNTEAFF
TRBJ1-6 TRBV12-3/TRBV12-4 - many TGTGCCAGCAGTTTACAGGGCTCCTATAATTCACCCCTCCACTTT CASSLQGSYNSPLHF
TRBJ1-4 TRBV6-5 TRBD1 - TGTGCCAGCAGGAGGACAGGGGGACGACGAGATGAAAAACTGTTTTTT CASRRTGGRRDEKLFF
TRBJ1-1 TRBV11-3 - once TGTGCCAGCAGCTTAGGACAGCGGACAGCCTATATCACTGAAGCTTTCTTT CASSLGQRTAYITEAFF
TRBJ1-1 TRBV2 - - TGTGCCAGCAGTGAATATGCAGGGGTGAACACTGAAGCTTTCTTT CASSEYAGVNTEAFF
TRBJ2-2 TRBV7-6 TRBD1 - TGTGCCAGCAGCTTAGGGTCCGGGACAGGGCAGTCCGGGGAGCTGTTTTTT CASSLGSGTGQSGELFF
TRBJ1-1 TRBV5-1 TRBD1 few TGCGCCAGCAGTCGGGGAGGGGGCGCCTTGAACACTGAAGCTTTCTTT CASSRGGGALNTEAFF
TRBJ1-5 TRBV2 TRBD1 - TGTGCCAGCAGGGAACGGACAGGGGACAATCAGCCCCAGCATTTT CASRERTGDNQPQHF
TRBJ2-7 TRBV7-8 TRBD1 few TGTGCCAGCAGCCATAGGGGGACAGGGACTCGGTACGAGCAGTACTTC CASSHRGTGTRYEQYF
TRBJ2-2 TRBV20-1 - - TGCAGTGCTAGACAGGGAGGTGACACCGGGGAGCTGTTTTTT CSARQGGDTGELFF
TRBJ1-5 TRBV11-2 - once TGTGCCAGCAGCTTCCATGACGGGTCAGGCTGGCCCCAGCATTTT CASSFHDGSGWPQHF
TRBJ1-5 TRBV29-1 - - TGCAGCGTGGCCAAAGGAGCCGGCAATCAGCCCCAGCATTTT CSVAKGAGNQPQHF
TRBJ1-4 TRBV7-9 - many TGTGCCAGCAGCCTAAACCCCCAGAGCAAACTGTTTTTT CASSLNPQSKLFF
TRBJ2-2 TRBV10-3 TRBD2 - TGTGCCATCAGTGAGGCGGGAGACACCGGGGGGCTGTTTTTT CAISEAGDTGGLFF
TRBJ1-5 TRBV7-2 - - TGTGCCAGCCGTTTGGAGAGCAATCAGCCCCAGCATTTT CASRLESNQPQHF
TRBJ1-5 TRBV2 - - TGTGCCAGCGGGGGCAGGGGACGGGCGAGCAATCAGCCCCAGCATTTT CASGGRGRASNQPQHF
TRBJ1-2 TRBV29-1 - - TGTGCCTGGAGGGGATACGGCTACACCTTC CAWRGYGYTF
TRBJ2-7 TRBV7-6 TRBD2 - TGTGCCAGCAGCCTAAGCATAGCGGGAGGGCCCTACTTGGAGCAGTACTTC CASSLSIAGGPYLEQYF
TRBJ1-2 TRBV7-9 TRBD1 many TGTGCCAGCAGCTTCCTTGGACAGGGAGATGGCTACACCTTC CASSFLGQGDGYTF
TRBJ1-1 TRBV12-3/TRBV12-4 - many TGTGCCAGCAGCTTAGGGGTGAACACTGAAGCTTTCTTT CASSLGVNTEAFF
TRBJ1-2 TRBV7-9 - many TGTGCCAGCAGCTTAAACAGTGGGGGCTACACCTTC CASSLNSGGYTF
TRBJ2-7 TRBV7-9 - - TGTGCCAGCAGTGCTAGCCGGGGGGAGCAGTACTTC CASSASRGEQYF
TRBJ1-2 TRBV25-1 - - TGTGCCAGCAGTGAGGATAATGGGGAGCGCGGCTACACCTTC CASSEDNGERGYTF
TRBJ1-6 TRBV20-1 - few TGCAGTGCTAGTTCGGCCAGACCTTCCTATAATTCACCCCTCCACTTT CSASSARPSYNSPLHF
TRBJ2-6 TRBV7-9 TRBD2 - TGTGCCAGCAGCGGTGGGACTAGCCCTGGGGCCAACGTCCTGACTTTC CASSGGTSPGANVLTF
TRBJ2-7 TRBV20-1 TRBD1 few TGCAGTGCTACACCGGGACAGGGGCATCTCGAGCAGTACTTC CSATPGQGHLEQYF
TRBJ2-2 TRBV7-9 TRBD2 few TGTGCCAGCAGTCTACCCCCTCGTCTAGCGGGGGCGAACACCGGGGAGCTGTTTTTT CASSLPPRLAGANTGELFF
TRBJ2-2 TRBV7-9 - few TGTGCCAGCAGCTTGACGGGTCGCGAATCGAACACCGGGGAGCTGTTTTTT CASSLTGRESNTGELFF
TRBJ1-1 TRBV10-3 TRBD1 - TGTGCCATCAGTAACGACAGGGTGAACACTGAAGCTTTCTTT CAISNDRVNTEAFF
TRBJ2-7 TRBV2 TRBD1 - TGTGCCAGCAGTGCTAGGGACAGGAGGGGCCACGAGCAGTACTTC CASSARDRRGHEQYF
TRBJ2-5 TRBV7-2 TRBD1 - TGTGCCAGCAGCTCCGACAGGGCTTCATCCAGGGAGACCCAGTACTTC CASSSDRASSRETQYF
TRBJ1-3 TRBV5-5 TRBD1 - TGTGCCAGCAGCTTTCGGACAGGCTCTGGAAACACCATATATTTT CASSFRTGSGNTIYF
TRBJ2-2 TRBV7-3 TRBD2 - TGTGCCAGCAGTACCTGGACTAGCGGCTCCACCGGGGAGCTGTTTTTT CASSTWTSGSTGELFF